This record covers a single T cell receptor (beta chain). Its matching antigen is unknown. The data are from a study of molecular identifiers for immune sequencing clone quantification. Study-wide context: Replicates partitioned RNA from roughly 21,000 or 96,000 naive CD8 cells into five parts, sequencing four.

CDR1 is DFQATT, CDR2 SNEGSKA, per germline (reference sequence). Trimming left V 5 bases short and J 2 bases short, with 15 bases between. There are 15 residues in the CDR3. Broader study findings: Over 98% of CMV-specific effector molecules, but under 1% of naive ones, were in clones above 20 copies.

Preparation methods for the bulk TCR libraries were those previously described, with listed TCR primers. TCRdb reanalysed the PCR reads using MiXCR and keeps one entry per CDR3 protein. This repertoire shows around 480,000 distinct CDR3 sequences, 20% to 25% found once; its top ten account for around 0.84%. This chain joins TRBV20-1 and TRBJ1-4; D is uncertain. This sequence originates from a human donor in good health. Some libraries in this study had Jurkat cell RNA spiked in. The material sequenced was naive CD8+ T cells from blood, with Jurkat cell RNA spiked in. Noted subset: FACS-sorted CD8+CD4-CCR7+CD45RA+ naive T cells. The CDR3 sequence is CSALKRPFTNEKLFF. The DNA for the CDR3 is TGCAGTGCTCTCAAACGGCCTTTCACTAATGAAAAACTGTTTTTT.